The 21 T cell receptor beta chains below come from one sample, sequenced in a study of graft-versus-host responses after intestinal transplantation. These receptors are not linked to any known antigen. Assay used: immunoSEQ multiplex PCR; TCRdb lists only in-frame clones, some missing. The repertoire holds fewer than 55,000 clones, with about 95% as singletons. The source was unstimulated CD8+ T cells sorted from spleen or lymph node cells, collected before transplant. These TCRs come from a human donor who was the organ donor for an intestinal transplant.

The CDR3, as DNA: TGTGCCAGCAGCGTAGGCCAGGGGGCGTACGAGCAGTACTTC. Translated: CASSVGQGAYEQYF. The V gene is TRBV9, the J gene TRBJ2-7, with 8 nucleotides matching TRBD1. V lost 0 bases to trimming and J lost 4 bases; unmatched junction nucleotides: 3. The CDR3 has 14 residues. The germline V gene has CDR1 SGDLS and CDR2 YYNGEE.

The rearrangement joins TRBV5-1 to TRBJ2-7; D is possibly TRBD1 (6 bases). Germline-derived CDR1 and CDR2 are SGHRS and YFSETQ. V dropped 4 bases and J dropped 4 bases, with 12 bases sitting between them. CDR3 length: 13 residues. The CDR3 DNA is TGCGCCAGCAGCGGGGACGGACAGTACGAGCAGTACTTC. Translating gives CASSGDGQYEQYF.

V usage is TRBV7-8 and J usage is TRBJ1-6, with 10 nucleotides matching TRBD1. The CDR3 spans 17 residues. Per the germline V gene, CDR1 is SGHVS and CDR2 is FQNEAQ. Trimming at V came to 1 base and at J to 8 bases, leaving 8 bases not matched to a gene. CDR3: CASSLVVDRGADSPLHF. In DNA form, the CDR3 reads TGTGCCAGCAGCTTAGTGGTGGACAGGGGGGCTGATTCACCCCTCCACTTT.

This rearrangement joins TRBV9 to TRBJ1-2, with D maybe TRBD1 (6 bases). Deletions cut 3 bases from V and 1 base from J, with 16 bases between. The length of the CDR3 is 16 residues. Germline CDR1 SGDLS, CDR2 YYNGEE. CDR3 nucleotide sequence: TGTGCCAGCAGCGAGCCCTTTCAGGGGCTTAACTATGGCTACACCTTC. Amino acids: CASSEPFQGLNYGYTF.

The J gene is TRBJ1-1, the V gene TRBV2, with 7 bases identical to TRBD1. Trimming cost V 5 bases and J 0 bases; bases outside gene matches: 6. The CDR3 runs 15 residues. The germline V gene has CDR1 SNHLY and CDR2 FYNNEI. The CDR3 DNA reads TGTGCCAGCAGTCACAGGGGCGCCATGAACACTGAAGCTTTCTTT. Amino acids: CASSHRGAMNTEAFF.

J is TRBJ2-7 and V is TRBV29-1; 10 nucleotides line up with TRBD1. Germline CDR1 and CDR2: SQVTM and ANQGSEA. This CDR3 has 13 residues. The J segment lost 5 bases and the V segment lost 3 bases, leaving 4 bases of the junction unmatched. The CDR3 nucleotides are TGCAGCGTTGAGGGACAGGGGCCCAACGAGCAGTACTTC. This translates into CSVEGQGPNEQYF.

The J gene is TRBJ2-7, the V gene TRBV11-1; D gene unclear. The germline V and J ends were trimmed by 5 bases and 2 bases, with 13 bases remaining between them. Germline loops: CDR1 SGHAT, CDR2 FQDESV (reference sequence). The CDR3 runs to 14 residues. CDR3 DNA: TGTGCCAGCAGCCTTTGGGGTCGGACCTACGAGCAGTACTTC. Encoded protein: CASSLWGRTYEQYF.

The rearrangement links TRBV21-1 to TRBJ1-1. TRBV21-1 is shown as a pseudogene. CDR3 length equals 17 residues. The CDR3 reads CASSKGRGRLGNTEAFF. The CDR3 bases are TGTGCCAGCAGCAAGGGGAGGGGGCGCCTTGGGAACACTGAAGCTTTCTTT.

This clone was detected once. The CDR3 nucleotides read TGTGCCAGCAGCGTAGGTTTCGGGGGGTCCTACAATGAGCAGTTCTTC. Translating gives CASSVGFGGSYNEQFF. The J gene is TRBJ2-1, the V gene TRBV9, with 7 bases matching TRBD2. J gave up 1 base and V 0 bases, and 4 bases lay outside the gene matches. The germline V gene encodes CDR1 SGDLS and CDR2 YYNGEE. The CDR3 spans 16 residues.

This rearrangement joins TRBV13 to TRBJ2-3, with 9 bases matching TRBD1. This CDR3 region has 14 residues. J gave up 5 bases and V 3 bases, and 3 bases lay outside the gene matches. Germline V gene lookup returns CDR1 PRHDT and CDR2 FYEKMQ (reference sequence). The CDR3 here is CASSLGQGGDTQYF. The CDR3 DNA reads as TGTGCCAGCAGCTTGGGACAGGGTGGAGATACGCAGTATTTT.

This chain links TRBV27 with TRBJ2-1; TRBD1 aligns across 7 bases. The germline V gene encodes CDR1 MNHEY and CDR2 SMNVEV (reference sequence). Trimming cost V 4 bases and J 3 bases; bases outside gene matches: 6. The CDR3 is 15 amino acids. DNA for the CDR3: TGTGCCAGCAGTTCAGGGACAGTGATCTACAATGAGCAGTTCTTC. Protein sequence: CASSSGTVIYNEQFF.

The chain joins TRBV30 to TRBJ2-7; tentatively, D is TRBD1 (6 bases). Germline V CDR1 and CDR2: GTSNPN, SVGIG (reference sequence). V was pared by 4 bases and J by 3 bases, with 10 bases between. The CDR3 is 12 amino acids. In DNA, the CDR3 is TGTGCCTGGACCAAGGACAGCTACGAGCAGTACTTC. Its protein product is CAWTKDSYEQYF.

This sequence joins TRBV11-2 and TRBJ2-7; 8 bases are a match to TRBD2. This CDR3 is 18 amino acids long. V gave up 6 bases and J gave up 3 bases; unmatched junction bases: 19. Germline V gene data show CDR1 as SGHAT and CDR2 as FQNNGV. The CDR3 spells CASSQNRAGGPLSYEQYF. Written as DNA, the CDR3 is TGTGCCAGCAGTCAAAACAGGGCGGGGGGCCCACTCAGCTACGAGCAGTACTTC. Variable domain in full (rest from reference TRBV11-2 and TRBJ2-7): EAGVAQSPRYKIIEKRQSVAFWCNPISGHATLYWYQQILGQGPKLLIQFQNNGVVDDSQLPKDRFSAERLKGVDSTLKIQPAKLEDSAVYLCASSQNRAGGPLSYEQYFGPGTRLTVT.

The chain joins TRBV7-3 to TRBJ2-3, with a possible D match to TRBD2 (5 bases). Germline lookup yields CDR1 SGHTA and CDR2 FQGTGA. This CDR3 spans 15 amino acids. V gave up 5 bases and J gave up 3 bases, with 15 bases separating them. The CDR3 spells CASSPFGLSTDTQYF. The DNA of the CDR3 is TGTGCCAGCAGCCCATTCGGACTTTCTACAGATACGCAGTATTTT.

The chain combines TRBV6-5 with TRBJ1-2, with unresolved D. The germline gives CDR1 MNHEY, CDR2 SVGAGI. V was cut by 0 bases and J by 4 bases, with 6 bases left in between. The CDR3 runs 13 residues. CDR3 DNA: TGTGCCAGCAGTTACTCGGCGACCTATGGCTACACCTTC. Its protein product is CASSYSATYGYTF.

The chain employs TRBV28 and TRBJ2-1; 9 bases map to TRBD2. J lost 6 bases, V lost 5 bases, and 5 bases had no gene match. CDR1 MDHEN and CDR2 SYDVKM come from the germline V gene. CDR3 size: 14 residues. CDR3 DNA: TGTGCCAGCAGTGGAGGGACTAGCTTCAATGAGCAGTTCTTC. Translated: CASSGGTSFNEQFF. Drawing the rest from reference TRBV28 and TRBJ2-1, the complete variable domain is DVKVTQSSRYLVKRTGEKVFLECVQDMDHENMFWYRQDPGLGLRLIYFSYDVKMKEKGDIPEGYSVSREKKERFSLILESASTNQTSMYLCASSGGTSFNEQFFGPGTRLTVL.

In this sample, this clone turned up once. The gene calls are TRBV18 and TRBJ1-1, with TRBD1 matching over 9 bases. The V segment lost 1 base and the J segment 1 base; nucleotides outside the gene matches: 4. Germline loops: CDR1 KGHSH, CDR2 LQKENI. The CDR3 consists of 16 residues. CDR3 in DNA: TGTGCCAGCTCACCACTAACAGGGGGCCGGAACACTGAAGCTTTCTTT. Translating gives CASSPLTGGRNTEAFF.

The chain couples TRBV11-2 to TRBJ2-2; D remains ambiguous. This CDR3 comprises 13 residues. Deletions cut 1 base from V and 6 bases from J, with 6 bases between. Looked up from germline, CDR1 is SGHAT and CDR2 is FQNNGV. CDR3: CASSLGDPGELFF. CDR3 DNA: TGTGCCAGCAGCTTAGGGGATCCCGGGGAGCTGTTTTTT. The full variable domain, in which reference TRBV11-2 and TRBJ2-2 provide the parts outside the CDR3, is EAGVAQSPRYKIIEKRQSVAFWCNPISGHATLYWYQQILGQGPKLLIQFQNNGVVDDSQLPKDRFSAERLKGVDSTLKIQPAKLEDSAVYLCASSLGDPGELFFGEGSRLTVL.

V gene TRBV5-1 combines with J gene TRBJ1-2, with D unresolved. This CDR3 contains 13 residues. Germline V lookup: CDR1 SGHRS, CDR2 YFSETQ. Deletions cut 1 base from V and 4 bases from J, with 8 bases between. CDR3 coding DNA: TGCGCCAGCAGCTTGAACCCAACCTATGGCTACACCTTC. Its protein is CASSLNPTYGYTF.

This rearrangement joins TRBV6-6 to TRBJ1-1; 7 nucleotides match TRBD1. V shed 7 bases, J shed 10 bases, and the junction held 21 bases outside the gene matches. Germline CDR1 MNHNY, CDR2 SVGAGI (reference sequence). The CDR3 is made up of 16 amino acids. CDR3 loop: CASTLTSQRAWTGAFF. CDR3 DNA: TGTGCCAGCACCCTCACCTCCCAACGGGCTTGGACAGGAGCTTTCTTT.

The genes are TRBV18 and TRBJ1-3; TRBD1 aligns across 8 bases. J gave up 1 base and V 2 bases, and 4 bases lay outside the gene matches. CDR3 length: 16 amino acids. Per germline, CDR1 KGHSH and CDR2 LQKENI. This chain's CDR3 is CASSPTQGGSGNTIYF. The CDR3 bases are TGTGCCAGCTCACCAACACAGGGGGGATCTGGAAACACCATATATTTT.